A selection of T cell receptor beta chains follows, all from one sample in a study of naive and memory T cell subsets. TCRdb reprocessed the UMI-ligation and nested PCR reads with MiXCR, giving one entry per CDR3 protein. Among roughly 31,000 distinct CDR3 sequences listed, roughly a tenth were seen once. Sequenced material: effector memory CD4+ T cells from blood. The receptors derive from a human donor in good health. Each CDR3 is given with its conserved first and last residue. Each record gives: D gene, V gene, CDR3 protein. The D gene is left open where the match is weak.

>NA|TRBV24-1
CATSDLNVYTQYF
>NA|TRBV5-4
CASSLAGAMNTEAFF
>TRBD2|TRBV18
CASSVGLAGGEQYF
>NA|TRBV11-3
CASSSDSGANVLTF
>TRBD1|TRBV28
CASSLTGEITEAFF
>TRBD2|TRBV12-3/TRBV12-4
CASTIPGGHTQYF
>NA|TRBV7-2
CASSSTPGTGWRSTDTQYF
>NA|TRBV7-2
CASSFVGGDTQYF
>TRBD2|TRBV3-1
CASSQGGGGAGEQFF
>TRBD2|TRBV7-9
CASSSPGLAYTGELFF
>NA|TRBV12-3/TRBV12-4
CASSLRGGAFF
>TRBD2|TRBV28
CASSFPPGLAPTEQYF
>NA|TRBV10-2
CASSERLGSNNSPLHF
>NA|TRBV14
CASSQGRRQYNEKLFF
>TRBD1|TRBV23-1
CASLPPSTGGFGEQFF
>NA|TRBV12-3/TRBV12-4
CASSIGTLDTGELFF
>NA|TRBV20-1
CSAPIQATQYF
>TRBD1|TRBV20-1
CSAQPGTGASYEQYF
>TRBD1|TRBV29-1
CSAVWDRGTDTQYF
>TRBD2|TRBV20-1
CSASAGGVFNEQFF
>NA|TRBV7-8
CASSAHPSLTRETQYF
>NA|TRBV7-2
CASSLGFGNYGYTF
>NA|TRBV7-2
CASSFRSGKSDEQFF
>TRBD1|TRBV4-3
CASSYSSGGAGEKLFF
>NA|TRBV2
CASSSSTDTQYF
>TRBD2|TRBV6-5
CASRRGRAGGTNYEQYF
>TRBD1|TRBV10-2
CASSSDRAGGYTF
>NA|TRBV7-2
CTSSPDQNYGYTF
>TRBD2|TRBV7-9
CASSSHPAGLEAF
>NA|TRBV20-1
CSARDSRRGISYEQYF
>NA|TRBV29-1
CSVGRLRGLSEQFF
>NA|TRBV20-1
CSASSQDTQYF
>NA|TRBV20-1
CSAKGQTGANVLTF
>TRBD2|TRBV27
CASRPFGLAGGGNEQFF
>NA|TRBV29-1
CSVEERKGGYTF
>NA|TRBV7-8
CASSPRYWGASGDEQFF
>TRBD1|TRBV5-1
CASSRQTGTSTDTQYF